Following are 21 T cell receptor beta chains from one sample sequenced in a study of tumor and adjacent non-tumor tissue in lung cancer (dated by TCRdb to 2016 to 2019). RNA was isolated from bulk unsorted tissue, and RNA quality was assessed with a NanoDrop ND-1000 and an Agilent 2100. Receptor amplification or capture employed multiplex PCR. The instrument given in TCRdb is Illumina HiSeq 2500. Following protocols modified from ARM-PCR, the researchers constructed TCRbeta libraries through three rounds of nested PCR with primers (Table S4). TCRdb ran its own pipeline on the public reads, namely fastp trimming at Q25 and MiXCR clone calling, and kept in-frame beta chains. Here each entry gathers all rows of one CDR3 protein and keeps the most common genes and DNA. In this sample the table shows 200,000 to 250,000 distinct CDR3 sequences, around 71% of which occur a single time. Less than 25% of the sample is in the top ten clones.

The sample comprised lung tumor tissue. These receptors were taken from a man aged 55 to 70 with non-small cell lung cancer.

Note on this clonotype: Relative to the germline gene, one junction end is altered; a read error may explain this. V gene TRBV20-1 combines with J gene TRBJ1-1; possibly TRBD1 for D (6 bases). Germline CDR1 reads DFQATT; CDR2 reads SNEGSKA (reference sequence). This CDR3 spans 12 amino acids. The CDR3 sequence: CSAKRQGREVFF. The CDR3, as DNA: TGCAGTGCTAAAAGGCAGGGGAGAGAAGTTTTCTTT.

This chain uses TRBV20-1 with TRBJ2-3; D is unresolved. The V end lost 2 bases, the J end lost 2 bases, and 14 bases lay between the germline ends. The CDR3 sequence is 15 residues long. Germline CDR1 reads DFQATT; CDR2 reads SNEGSKA (reference sequence). The CDR3 here is CSARIESQPTDTQYF. The CDR3 region has the DNA TGCAGTGCTAGAATAGAGAGTCAACCCACAGATACGCAGTATTTT.

Regarding this clonotype: One end of the junction is discordant with germline, which a read error may explain. This sequence joins TRBV6-5 and TRBJ2-3, with D possibly TRBD1 on 6 matching bases. Germline V CDR1 and CDR2: MNHEY, SVGAGI. The CDR3 sequence is 15 residues long. The CDR3 DNA reads TGTGCCAGCAGGCCCGGACCCTCGTCAGGGGTTAAGCAGTATTTC. It specifies CASRPGPSSGVKQYF.

This clonotype was counted between two and nine times. The gene calls are TRBV5-6 and TRBJ1-5; D possibly corresponds to TRBD1 (6 bases). This CDR3 region has 14 residues. The germline V gene has CDR1 SGHDT and CDR2 YYEEEE. The V end was cut by 4 bases, the J end by 3 bases, with 11 bases between. CDR3 sequence (DNA): TGTGCCAGCAGCCTGGGGGGGCTCAATCAGCCCCAGCATTTT. Protein sequence: CASSLGGLNQPQHF.

The J gene is TRBJ2-7, the V gene TRBV24-1, with a tentative D call TRBD1 (6 bases). V was trimmed by 4 bases and J by 7 bases, leaving 13 bases between them. The CDR3 consists of 13 residues. CDR1 and CDR2 (germline): KGHDR, SFDVKD. The CDR3 DNA follows: TGTGCCACCAGTGACAGGACAGATCTGGAGCAGTACTTC. Translated, it gives CATSDRTDLEQYF.

A remark on this clonotype: The junction differs from germline at one of its ends, possibly a read error. The chain combines TRBV6-5 with TRBJ2-1, with TRBD1 matching over 8 bases. Germline V gives CDR1 MNHEY, CDR2 SVGAGI. CDR3 length: 15 residues. CDR3: CDSSYFPGQGYEQSF. The CDR3 DNA sequence: TGTGACAGCAGTTACTTTCCAGGACAGGGCTATGAGCAGTCCTTC.

In the case of this clonotype: It may be a read error: a sequence one base away is much more abundant. The J gene is TRBJ2-5, the V gene TRBV29-1, with D possibly TRBD2 on 5 matching bases. CDR1 and CDR2 from the germline V gene are SQVTM and ANQGSEA. Deletions cut 3 bases from V and 1 base from J, with 12 bases between. This CDR3 has 14 residues. This chain's CDR3 is CSVEKGGLQETQYF. In nucleotides, the CDR3 is TGCAGCGTTGAGAAGGGCGGACTCCAAGAGACCCAGTACTTC.

A note on this clonotype: At one end, the junction sequence differs from germline, possibly due to a read error. This sequence joins TRBV6-2 or TRBV6-3 and TRBJ1-5; possible D gene TRBD1, 5 bases. Per the germline V gene, CDR1 is MNHEY and CDR2 is SVGEGT. The CDR3 totals 14 residues. CDR3 sequence: CASSEGDSNRPQHF. CDR3 sequence (DNA): TGTGCCAGCAGTGAAGGGGATAGCAATCGGCCCCAGCATTTT.

J is TRBJ2-3 and V is TRBV12-3 or TRBV12-4; D might be TRBD2 (5 bases). Trimming pared 7 bases from V and 6 bases from J, leaving 8 bases between. The CDR3 is 11 amino acids. The CDR3 reads CASTPGDTQYF. CDR3 coding DNA: TGTGCCAGCACTCCGGGGGATACGCAGTATTTT.

Notes on this clonotype: This clone may be a read error of a much larger clone one base away. This chain links TRBV5-1 with TRBJ2-1; weak D call: TRBD2 (5 bases). The CDR3 extends over 15 amino acids. Germline loops: CDR1 SGHRS, CDR2 YFSETQ. With 4 bases removed from V and 9 bases from J, the gap between germline ends came to 20 bases. CDR3 nucleotides: TGCGCCAGCAGCCCTACCTCCGGGAATGTTCCTGAGCAGTTCTTC. Protein product: CASSPTSGNVPEQFF.

Concerning this clonotype itself: A much more abundant neighbour one base away suggests this may be a read error. The chain is built from TRBV12-3 or TRBV12-4 and TRBJ1-1; TRBD1 is a possible D gene (6 bases). This CDR3 contains 14 residues. With 8 bases removed from V and 1 base from J, the gap between germline ends came to 14 bases. CDR3 in amino acids: CASGVDRQNTEAFF. Written as DNA, the CDR3 is TGTGCCAGCGGGGTGGACAGACAGAACACTGAAGCTTTCTTT.

Remarks on this clonotype: A read error may account for a junction end that differs from germline. The chain is built from TRBV20-1 and TRBJ2-3; a possible D gene is TRBD2 (5 bases). The CDR3 totals 15 residues. Germline CDR1 is DFQATT and CDR2 is SNEGSKA (reference sequence). The CDR3 here is CNAAPVQADSDTQYF. For the CDR3, the DNA is TGCAATGCTGCCCCGGTCCAAGCGGATTCAGATACGCAGTATTTT.

This clonotype occurred a few times. A read error may explain this, as a much larger clone is one base away. The chain links TRBV20-1 to TRBJ2-2; D is tentatively TRBD1 or TRBD2 (5 bases each). The CDR3 contains 13 residues. Germline assignment: CDR1 DFQATT and CDR2 SNEGSKA (reference sequence). The CDR3 DNA is TGCAGAGCTTCCCGGGGCGGGACCGGGGAGCTGTTTTTT. As protein: CRASRGGTGELFF.

On this clonotype itself: A much larger clone lies one base from this, so it may be a read error. This chain uses TRBV4-2 with TRBJ1-1; no reliable D call. Germline loops: CDR1 LGHNA, CDR2 YNFKEQ. V lost 2 bases and J 4 bases, leaving 17 bases between the germline ends. This CDR3 contains 16 residues. The CDR3 region is CASSQLAARAVTEAFF. The CDR3 DNA follows: TGTGCCAGCAGCCAACTCGCCGCGAGGGCGGTCACTGAAGCTTTCTTT.

Points on this clonotype: A read error may be the cause here, since a much bigger clone is one base away. The chain combines TRBV4-2 with TRBJ1-2; weak D call: TRBD1 (5 bases). The length of the CDR3 is 13 residues. The V gene's germline CDR1 is LGHNA and CDR2 YNFKEQ. The V end was cut by 2 bases, the J end by 12 bases, with 16 bases between. The CDR3, as DNA: TGTGCCAGCAGCCAACGGGGCAACGTGGACGACACCTTC. This gives the protein CASSQRGNVDDTF.

Details on this clonotype: This may be a read error: a much more frequent sequence differs by one nucleotide. Because it lacks the conserved phenylalanine or tryptophan at the end, this CDR3 is likely a read error. The CDR3 sequence is CSVEMELLGEQFI. The CDR3 nucleotides read TGCAGCGTTGAAATGGAGCTACTTGGAGAGCAGTTCATC. The chain links TRBV29-1 to TRBJ2-1; D call uncertain. The germline CDR1 and CDR2 sequences are SQVTM and ANQGSEA. V lost 2 bases and J lost 10, with 15 bases in between. The CDR3 is made up of 13 amino acids.

Remarks on this clonotype: This may be a read error: a much more frequent sequence differs by one nucleotide. The chain links TRBV29-1 to TRBJ2-3, with 10 nucleotides matching TRBD2. This CDR3 region has 13 residues. After removal of 7 bases from V and 3 bases from J, the junction contained 4 bases not matched to a gene. From germline, CDR1 is SQVTM and CDR2 ANQGSEA. DNA of the CDR3: TGCAGCGCGATACTAGCGGGGACAGATACGCAGTATTTT. Protein: CSAILAGTDTQYF.

The rearrangement links TRBV6-6 to TRBJ2-7; tentative D call: TRBD1 (6 bases). Per the germline V gene, CDR1 is MNHNY and CDR2 is SVGAGI (reference sequence). The V gene lost 2 bases and the J gene lost 4 bases, with 15 bases spanning the gap. The CDR3 runs to 15 residues. The DNA for the CDR3 is TGTGCCAGCAGTTACCTACAGGGTGGTCGGTACGAGCAGTACTTC. Its translation: CASSYLQGGRYEQYF.

A word on this clonotype: This may be a read error: a much more frequent sequence differs by one nucleotide. The chain couples TRBV20-1 to TRBJ1-5; possibly TRBD1 or TRBD2 for D (6 bases each). The closer fit of TRBJ2-3 to the DNA end suggests the J call may be wrong. The CDR3 covers 15 residues. Germline V lookup: CDR1 DFQATT, CDR2 SNEGSKA (reference sequence). The CDR3 loop reads CSADTGTYSNQPQYF. CDR3 in DNA: TGCAGTGCTGACACAGGGACTTATAGCAATCAGCCCCAGTATTTT.

To note about this clonotype: A junction end diverges from the germline sequence, so it may reflect a read error. The V gene is TRBV10-2, the J gene TRBJ2-7, with TRBD2 as a possible D gene (5 bases). Germline V gene data show CDR1 as WSHSY and CDR2 as SAAADI. This CDR3 region has 15 residues. CDR3 amino acids: CATEIGGGNDYEQYF. The CDR3 nucleotides are TGTGCCACCGAAATCGGAGGCGGAAATGACTACGAGCAGTACTTC.

A note on this clonotype: This may be a read error: a much more frequent sequence differs by one nucleotide. V gene TRBV6-5 combines with J gene TRBJ1-2; D gene unclear. Looked up from germline, CDR1 is MNHEY and CDR2 is SVGAGI. V was clipped by 0 bases and J by 5 bases, with 13 bases between them. There are 15 residues in the CDR3. CDR3 nucleotides: TGTGCCAGCAGTTACTCGAGTCCATGGGCGTATGGCTACACCTTC. It translates to CASSYSSPWAYGYTF.